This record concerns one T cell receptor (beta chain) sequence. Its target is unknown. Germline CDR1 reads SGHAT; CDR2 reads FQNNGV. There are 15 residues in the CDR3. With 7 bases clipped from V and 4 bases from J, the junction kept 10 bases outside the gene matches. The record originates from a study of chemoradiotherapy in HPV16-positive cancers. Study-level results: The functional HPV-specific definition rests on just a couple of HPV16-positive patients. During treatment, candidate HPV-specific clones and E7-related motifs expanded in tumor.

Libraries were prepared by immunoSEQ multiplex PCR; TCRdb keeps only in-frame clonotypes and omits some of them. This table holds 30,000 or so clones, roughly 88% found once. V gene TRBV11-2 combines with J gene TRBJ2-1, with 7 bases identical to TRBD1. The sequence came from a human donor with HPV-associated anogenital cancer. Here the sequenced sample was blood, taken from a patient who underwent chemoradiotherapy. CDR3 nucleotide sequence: TGTGCCAGCAACCACCGGGACAGAGCTTACAATGAGCAGTTCTTC. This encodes CASNHRDRAYNEQFF. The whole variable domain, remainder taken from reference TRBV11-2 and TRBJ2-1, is EAGVAQSPRYKIIEKRQSVAFWCNPISGHATLYWYQQILGQGPKLLIQFQNNGVVDDSQLPKDRFSAERLKGVDSTLKIQPAKLEDSAVYLCASNHRDRAYNEQFFGPGTRLTVL.